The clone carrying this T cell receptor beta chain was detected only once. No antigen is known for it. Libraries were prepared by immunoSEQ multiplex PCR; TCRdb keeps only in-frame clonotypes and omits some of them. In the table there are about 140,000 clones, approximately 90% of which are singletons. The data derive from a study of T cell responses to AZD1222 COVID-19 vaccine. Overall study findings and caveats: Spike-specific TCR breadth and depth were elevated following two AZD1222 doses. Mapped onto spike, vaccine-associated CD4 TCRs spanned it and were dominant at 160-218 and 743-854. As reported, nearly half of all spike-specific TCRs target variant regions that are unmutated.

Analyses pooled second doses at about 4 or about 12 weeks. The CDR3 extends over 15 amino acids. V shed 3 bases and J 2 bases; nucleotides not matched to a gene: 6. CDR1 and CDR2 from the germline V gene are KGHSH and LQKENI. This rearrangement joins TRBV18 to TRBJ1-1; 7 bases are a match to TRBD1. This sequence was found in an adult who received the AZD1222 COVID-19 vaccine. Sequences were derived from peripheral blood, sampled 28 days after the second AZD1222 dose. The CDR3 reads CASSPTRQGNTEAFF. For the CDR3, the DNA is TGTGCCAGCTCACCCACCCGACAGGGTAACACTGAAGCTTTCTTT.